This passage covers 3 T cell receptor beta chains from one sample sequenced in a study of blood T cells in healthy people across ages. The authors ran a second PCR of 7 to 11 cycles using a sample-barcoded 5' primer and a J-beta primer mix. TCRdb independently ran MiXCR on the 5' RACE reads; one entry per CDR3 protein. This sample carries approximately 690,000 distinct CDR3 sequences, less than 45% of them seen once, and the ten largest clones take approximately 31%. Sequenced input: blood. Every receptor here comes from a man older than 75 in good health.

The chain has TRBV21-1 and TRBJ1-4. TRBV21-1 is a listed pseudogene. CDR3 length equals 17 residues. CDR3 sequence (DNA): TGTGCCAGCAGCAAAGGTGCCAGGTTGACAACTAATGAAGAACTGTTTTTT. Its protein product is CASSKGARLTTNEELFF.

This clonotype was seen a handful of times. The rearrangement uses TRBV5-1 and TRBJ1-1; 7 positions match TRBD1. CDR1 and CDR2 from the germline V gene are SGHRS and YFSETQ. This CDR3 is 16 amino acids long. Losses at the gene ends were 4 bases for V and 2 bases for J; bases not matched to a gene: 11. The chain's CDR3 is CASSRTFNRGNTEAFF. In DNA, the CDR3 is TGCGCCAGCAGCCGAACCTTTAACAGGGGAAACACTGAAGCTTTCTTT.

This sequence joins TRBV3-1 and TRBJ2-1; D ambiguous. Matching the DNA end better, TRBJ2-7 makes the J call doubtful. CDR1 is LGHDT and CDR2 is YNNKEL in the germline V gene (reference sequence). This CDR3 has 16 residues. In nucleotides, the CDR3 is TGTGCCAGCAGCCAAGAGGGAACTGACTCCTACAATGAGCAGTACTTC. The encoded protein is CASSQEGTDSYNEQYF.